The 10 T cell receptor beta chains below all came from one sample that was sequenced in a study of CD8 T cells in Susac syndrome. Random hexamers were used to reverse transcribe an amount of roughly 0.45 to 1 ug RNA. TCRdb reanalysed the immunoSEQ multiplex PCR reads using MiXCR and keeps one entry per CDR3 protein. The sample has about 130,000 distinct CDR3 sequences; around 90% are singletons. What was sequenced was CD8+ T cells from PBMCs. The source is a human donor with multiple sclerosis.

V is TRBV7-9 and J is TRBJ2-1; TRBD2 matches 7 bases. V was pared by 4 bases and J by 2 bases, with 5 bases of the junction left unmatched. The CDR3 consists of 15 residues. The germline V gene encodes CDR1 SEHNR and CDR2 FQNEAQ (reference sequence). The DNA of the CDR3 is TGTGCCAGCAGCTATGGTGGGAGGGCCTACAATGAGCAGTTCTTC. It is translated as CASSYGGRAYNEQFF.

The chain has TRBV3-1 and TRBJ2-3; D gene unclear. CDR1 LGHDT and CDR2 YNNKEL come from the germline V gene (reference sequence). The CDR3 spans 13 residues. V shed 3 bases and J shed 5 bases, with 9 bases lying between them. In nucleotides, the CDR3 is TGTGCCAGCAGCCAGGGGTCCGGAGATACGCAGTATTTT. It is translated as CASSQGSGDTQYF.

V gene TRBV4-1 combines with J gene TRBJ2-1; 12 bases fit TRBD2. There are 17 residues in the CDR3. CDR1 and CDR2 from the germline V gene are MGHRA and YSYEKL. V lost 4 bases, J lost 0 bases, and 4 bases stayed unmatched. CDR3 loop: CASSPLTSGSSYNEQFF. CDR3 in DNA: TGCGCCAGCAGCCCGTTGACTAGCGGGAGCTCCTACAATGAGCAGTTCTTC.

To note about this clonotype: A read error may account for a junction end that differs from germline. V is TRBV9 and J is TRBJ2-6; a possible D gene is TRBD2 (5 bases). Germline V CDR1 and CDR2: SGDLS, YYNGEE. The CDR3 has 15 amino acids. The CDR3 loop reads CASSVEANGDNVLTF. The CDR3 nucleotides are TGTGCCAGCAGCGTAGAGGCAAACGGGGACAACGTCCTGACTTTC.

The V call is TRBV7-9, the J call TRBJ2-3; TRBD1 matches at 7 bases. Germline V lookup: CDR1 SEHNR, CDR2 FQNEAQ (reference sequence). The CDR3 contains 15 residues. J was trimmed by 5 bases and V by 8 bases; bases with no gene match: 13. The CDR3 bases are TGTGCCAGCGTAACGACAGGGAGTTTTGGAGATACGCAGTATTTT. It specifies CASVTTGSFGDTQYF.

The chain recombines TRBV9 with TRBJ2-1, with 8 bases fitting TRBD2. The CDR3 sequence is 14 residues long. J lost 14 bases, V lost 1 base, and 11 bases had no gene match. Germline V gene lookup returns CDR1 SGDLS and CDR2 YYNGEE. The CDR3 coding sequence is TGTGCCAGCAGCGTATCTGATAGCGGGATAGGTGAGTTCTTC. It codes for CASSVSDSGIGEFF.

The chain combines TRBV7-9 with TRBJ2-1; a weak D match, TRBD2 (5 bases). CDR1 and CDR2 from the germline V gene are SEHNR and FQNEAQ (reference sequence). The CDR3 consists of 12 residues. V was cut by 9 bases and J by 8 bases, with 14 bases left in between. The CDR3 DNA is TGTGCCAGTGGCATGGACTTCCATGAGCAGTTCTTC. Its translation: CASGMDFHEQFF.

The rearrangement uses TRBV28 and TRBJ1-1; no firm D call. The V gene's germline CDR1 is MDHEN and CDR2 SYDVKM. V gave up 3 bases and J gave up 1 base, with 15 bases separating them. CDR3 length equals 16 residues. This chain's CDR3 is CASSFWAGRANTEAFF. Here the CDR3 DNA reads TGTGCCAGCAGTTTTTGGGCGGGTAGGGCGAACACTGAAGCTTTCTTT.

The V gene is TRBV27, the J gene TRBJ2-1; tentative D call: TRBD1 (5 bases). This CDR3 comprises 15 residues. Trimming stripped 5 bases from V and 2 bases from J, with 13 bases between. Germline V lookup: CDR1 MNHEY, CDR2 SMNVEV (reference sequence). For the CDR3, the DNA is TGTGCCAGCAGTCCCGCAGGGATAGCCTACAATGAGCAGTTCTTC. Its protein is CASSPAGIAYNEQFF.

This chain connects TRBV5-4 to TRBJ2-5, with D possibly being TRBD1 (5 bases). From germline, CDR1 is SGHNT and CDR2 YYREEE (reference sequence). The CDR3 is made up of 13 amino acids. V shed 4 bases and J shed 4 bases, with 11 bases lying between them. The CDR3 here is CASSPTETETQYF. CDR3 coding DNA: TGTGCCAGCAGCCCGACAGAGACAGAGACCCAGTACTTC.